A selection of T cell receptor beta chains follows, all from one sample in a study of cytomegalovirus exposure and HLA in healthy donors. Produced via immunoSEQ multiplex PCR; TCRdb's table is partial and in-frame only. This sample has some 150,000 clones, with around nine tenths found just once. Sequencing used PBMCs. The receptors come from a woman in her 30s in good health and CMV-seronegative. The CDR3 runs from the conserved cysteine through the conserved F or W.

v_call	j_call	cdr3_aa
TRBV28	TRBJ2-7	CASTPGGSHEQYF
TRBV10-2	TRBJ2-2	CASNGKEERGPNTGELFF
TRBV5-1	TRBJ2-5	CASSLAPLAGGIQETQYF
TRBV11-2	TRBJ2-5	CASSLVGGGAETQYF
TRBV27	TRBJ1-2	CASSLPGQGWSGYTF
TRBV30	TRBJ2-1	CAWRASGSYNEQFF
TRBV5-1	TRBJ1-1	CASSLSGGRGNTEAFF
TRBV7-8	TRBJ1-6	CASSLARDRSSPLHF
TRBV9	TRBJ1-2	CASSVDRNYGYTF
TRBV6-6	TRBJ1-1	CASTKGGFTEAFF
TRBV7-2	TRBJ2-5	CASSLGLAETQYF
TRBV4-2	TRBJ2-7	CASSQFLPSGRVESYEQYF
TRBV19	TRBJ2-7	CASSTGQGYEQYF
TRBV7-2	TRBJ2-7	CASSLSGAGSYEQYF
TRBV5-1	TRBJ2-1	CASSLGGGYNEQFF
TRBV7-6	-	CASSLAANRGDEQYF
TRBV30	TRBJ2-5	CAWSVLGLQETQYF
TRBV9	TRBJ2-7	CASSPHGGGGDEQYF
TRBV7-7	TRBJ2-7	CASSLGQASSYEQYF
TRBV6-4	TRBJ1-1	CASSDSVRTDTEAFF